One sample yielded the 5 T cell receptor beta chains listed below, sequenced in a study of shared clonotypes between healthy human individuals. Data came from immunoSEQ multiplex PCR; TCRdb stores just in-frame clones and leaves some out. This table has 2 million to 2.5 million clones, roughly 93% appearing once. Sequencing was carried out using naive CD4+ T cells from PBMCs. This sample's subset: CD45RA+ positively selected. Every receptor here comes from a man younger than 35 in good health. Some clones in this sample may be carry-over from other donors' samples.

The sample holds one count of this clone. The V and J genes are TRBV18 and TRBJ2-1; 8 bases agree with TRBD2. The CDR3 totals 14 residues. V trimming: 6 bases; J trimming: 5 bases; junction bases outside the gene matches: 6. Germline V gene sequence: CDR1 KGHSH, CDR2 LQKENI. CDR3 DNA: TGTGCCAGCTCCCTCAGCGGGAGCAACAATGAGCAGTTCTTC. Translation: CASSLSGSNNEQFF.

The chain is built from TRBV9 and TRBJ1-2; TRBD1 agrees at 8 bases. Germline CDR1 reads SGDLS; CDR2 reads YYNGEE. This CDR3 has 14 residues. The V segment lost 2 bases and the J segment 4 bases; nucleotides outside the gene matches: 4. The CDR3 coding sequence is TGTGCCAGCAGCGTTCAGGGGGCGATCTATGGCTACACCTTC. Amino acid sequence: CASSVQGAIYGYTF.

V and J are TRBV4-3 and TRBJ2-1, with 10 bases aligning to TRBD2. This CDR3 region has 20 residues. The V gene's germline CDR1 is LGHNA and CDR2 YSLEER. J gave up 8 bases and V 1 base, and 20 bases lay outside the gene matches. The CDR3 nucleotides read TGCGCCAGCAGCCAAGGATTTTCCAATCGTGCCCTAGCGGGAGATGATGAGCAGTTCTTC. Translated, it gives CASSQGFSNRALAGDDEQFF.

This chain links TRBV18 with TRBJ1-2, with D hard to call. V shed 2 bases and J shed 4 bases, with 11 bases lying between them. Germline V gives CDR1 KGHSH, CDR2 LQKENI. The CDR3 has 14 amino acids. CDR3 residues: CASSPDVSPYGYTF. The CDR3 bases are TGTGCCAGCTCACCAGACGTATCCCCCTATGGCTACACCTTC.

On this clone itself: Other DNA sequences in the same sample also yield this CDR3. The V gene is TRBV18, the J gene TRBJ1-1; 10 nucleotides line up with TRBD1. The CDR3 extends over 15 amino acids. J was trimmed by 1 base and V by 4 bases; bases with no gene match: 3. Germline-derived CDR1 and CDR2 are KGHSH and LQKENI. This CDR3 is CASSLGQGGNTEAFF. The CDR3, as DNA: TGTGCCAGCTCACTTGGACAGGGGGGGAACACTGAAGCTTTCTTT.